The following is a TCR beta chain sequence with its context. The source of the sample is a study of blood T cell repertoires in COVID-19. Overall study: COVID-19 samples, acute and convalescent, were from the United States, Italy and Spain. From T cells, B-cell-depleted T cells, or PBMCs came the material, which was cDNA or gDNA.

In the study's own analysis: Estimation of nucleated cell counts was performed using reference gene primer amplification. Sequencing was performed with immunoSEQ multiplex PCR; in TCRdb, only in-frame clones are kept and a portion is missing. V, J and clone size were drawn from that table, and D and trimming were deduced from the DNA. The table records 150,000 to 200,000 clones, about three quarters of them present only once. The sample taken for sequencing was peripheral blood. The TCR comes from a man in his 60s with acute or convalescent COVID-19.

CDR3 in DNA: TGTGCCTGGAGTTCGGGCAATCAGCCCCAGCATTTT. Protein product: CAWSSGNQPQHF. The V gene is TRBV30, the J gene TRBJ1-5; D is uncertain. The CDR3 loop spans 12 amino acids. Trimming removed 2 bases from V and 2 bases from J, with 4 bases in between. The germline gives CDR1 GTSNPN, CDR2 SVGIG (reference sequence).